This T cell receptor beta chain appears in the sequencing data of a study of shared clonotypes between healthy human individuals. Study details: Plates per donor: three CD4 naive, three CD4 memory, two CD8 naive, one CD8 memory. Study conclusions and caveats: Across subsets, estimated richness was generally greater for naive than for memory populations.

The naive CD8 fraction comprised CD45RO-negative cells positively selected for CCR7 and excluded terminally differentiated effector memory CD45RA+ cells. Only Caucasian adults living in Nashville, Tennessee made up the donor group. Each cell subset's genomic DNA was divided evenly among several immunoSEQ plates. TCRdb keeps only in-frame clones here, not all; method: immunoSEQ multiplex PCR. The profile shows about 610,000 clones, about 96% of them singletons. In germline, CDR1 is MDHEN, CDR2 SYDVKM. The CDR3 has 15 amino acids. Deletions cut 6 bases from V and 5 bases from J, with 20 bases between. Of note for this clone: Antigen specificity is unknown.

This sequence originates from a woman between 25 and 40 years old in good health. The specimen was naive CD8+ T cells sorted from blood. The V gene is TRBV28, the J gene TRBJ2-7; either TRBD1 or TRBD2 may fit D (5 bases each). The CDR3 loop is CASSPGTVKWNEQYF. The CDR3 region has the DNA TGTGCCAGCAGCCCAGGGACGGTGAAATGGAACGAGCAGTACTTC.